One and the same sample provided the 18 T cell receptor beta chains below, sequenced in a study of tumor-infiltrating lymphocytes in primary liver carcinoma. Blood RNA came from unsorted whole blood; germline DNA was also extracted. With around 500 ng total RNA as template and a constant-region primer, TCR beta cDNA was made. Libraries for TCR beta were built through three nested multiplex PCR rounds, which together made up a slightly modified ARM-PCR procedure. TRBV1-TRBV30 forward and Cbeta reverse primers drove the first two approximately 11-cycle rounds. TCRdb reprocessed the multiplex PCR reads with MiXCR, giving one entry per CDR3 protein. The sample lists approximately 300,000 distinct CDR3 sequences; 55% to 65% were seen once. The sequencing input was peripheral blood. These receptor sequences come from a man in his forties with primary liver carcinoma and hepatitis B virus infection.

This clonotype was found many times. This chain uses TRBV29-1 with TRBJ1-4; 7 positions agree with TRBD1. The J segment lost 5 bases and the V segment lost 7 bases, leaving 4 bases of the junction unmatched. Germline V gene sequence: CDR1 SQVTM, CDR2 ANQGSEA. The CDR3 sequence is 12 residues long. CDR3 DNA sequence: TGCAGCGGTCAGGGGGGGAATGAAAAACTGTTTTTT. Translating it yields CSGQGGNEKLFF. The full variable domain, in which reference TRBV29-1 and TRBJ1-4 provide the parts outside the CDR3, is SAVISQKPSRDICQRGTSLTIQCQVDSQVTMMFWYRQQPGQSLTLIATANQGSEATYESGFVIDKFPISRPNLTFSTLTVSNMSPEDSSIYLCSGQGGNEKLFFGSGTQLSVL.

This clonotype appeared many times. J is TRBJ1-6 and V is TRBV6-1; D ambiguous. The germline V gene encodes CDR1 MNHNS and CDR2 SASEGT. V lost 5 bases and J 7 bases, leaving 12 bases between the germline ends. The CDR3 covers 14 residues. For the CDR3, the DNA is TGTGCCAGCAGTCTACCTAATTTCAATTCACCCCTCCACTTT. It yields the protein CASSLPNFNSPLHF.

This clonotype has a count of ten or more. The chain combines TRBV11-3 with TRBJ2-1, with a weak D call TRBD1 (6 bases). The CDR3 is 14 amino acids. Trimming took off 0 bases at V and 5 bases at J, with 8 bases between the two ends. CDR1 SGHNT and CDR2 YENEEA come from the germline V gene. This chain's CDR3 is CASSLDQGNNEQFF. The CDR3 nucleotides read TGTGCCAGCAGCTTAGACCAGGGGAACAATGAGCAGTTCTTC.

This clonotype was seen just once. The chain carries TRBV7-9 and TRBJ1-2; 8 bases fit TRBD1. The CDR3 has 15 amino acids. With V trimmed by 6 bases and J by 3 bases, 9 bases remained unmatched. Germline V gene data show CDR1 as SEHNR and CDR2 as FQNEAQ (reference sequence). The CDR3 DNA reads TGTGCCAGCAGTCGAACCGACAGGGGCCACTATGGCTACACCTTC. Translated: CASSRTDRGHYGYTF.

V gene TRBV28 combines with J gene TRBJ2-1, with TRBD2 matching 10 bases. Germline V gives CDR1 MDHEN, CDR2 SYDVKM. The CDR3 length is 17 residues. J gave up 3 bases and V 6 bases, and 11 bases lay outside the gene matches. The chain's CDR3 is CASRSPSGSSLYNEQFF. The CDR3 DNA sequence: TGTGCCAGCAGGTCCCCTAGCGGGAGCAGCCTCTACAATGAGCAGTTCTTC.

The genes are TRBV4-1 and TRBJ1-2; D uncertain. V lost 4 bases to trimming and J lost 2 bases, with 14 bases between them. Germline values: CDR1 MGHRA, CDR2 YSYEKL. CDR3 length: 15 residues. As DNA, the CDR3 is TGCGCCAGCAGCCCGTCCACTGGACTCAACTATGGCTACACCTTC. It codes for CASSPSTGLNYGYTF.

V is TRBV4-3 and J is TRBJ2-7, with D hard to call. The germline V gene has CDR1 LGHNA and CDR2 YSLEER. This CDR3 spans 14 amino acids. Trimming removed 4 bases at V and 6 bases at J, with 16 bases between. The CDR3 loop reads CASSPKDGTCEQYF. Here the CDR3 DNA reads TGCGCCAGCAGCCCCAAGGACGGCACCTGCGAGCAGTACTTC.

This sequence joins TRBV5-1 and TRBJ2-2, with unresolved D. Germline V gives CDR1 SGHRS, CDR2 YFSETQ. Between the trimmed V and J ends, which lost 2 bases and 0 bases, there was a span of 11 bases. The CDR3 sequence is 16 residues long. CDR3 in DNA: TGCGCCAGCAGCTTATTCGCAGCTTCGAACACCGGGGAGCTGTTTTTT. This gives the protein CASSLFAASNTGELFF. Supplemented by reference TRBV5-1 and TRBJ2-2, the full variable domain reads KAGVTQTPRYLIKTRGQQVTLSCSPISGHRSVSWYQQTPGQGLQFLFEYFSETQRNKGNFPGRFSGRQFSNSRSEMNVSTLELGDSALYLCASSLFAASNTGELFFGEGSRLTVL.

The gene calls are TRBV11-2 and TRBJ2-1; 9 bases line up with TRBD2. This CDR3 contains 16 residues. Per the germline V gene, CDR1 is SGHAT and CDR2 is FQNNGV. The trim removed 5 bases at V and 8 bases at J, leaving 13 bases unmatched. CDR3 amino acids: CASSVLAGAPVDEQFF. For the CDR3, the DNA is TGTGCCAGCAGCGTCTTAGCGGGAGCACCGGTCGATGAGCAGTTCTTC.

As for this clonotype: An end of the junction does not agree with germline; a read error may underlie this. The rearrangement uses TRBV29-1 and TRBJ1-1; D remains ambiguous. CDR3 length: 13 residues. Germline V gene data show CDR1 as SQVTM and CDR2 as ANQGSEA. The CDR3 DNA sequence: TGCTGCGTTGGGAAGACCCAGAACACTGCAGCTTTCTTT. Translating it yields CCVGKTQNTAAFF.

This clonotype has at least ten counts. The chain links TRBV4-2 to TRBJ2-5; D might be TRBD1 (6 bases). V lost 4 bases and J lost 2, with 14 bases in between. CDR3 length: 15 residues. Germline CDR1 reads LGHNA; CDR2 reads YNFKEQ. DNA for the CDR3: TGTGCCAGCAGCCCCGAGACAGGCGGTCAAGAGACCCAGTACTTC. Translating gives CASSPETGGQETQYF.

In the case of this clonotype: One junction end does not reproduce the germline sequence, and a read error may be involved. This rearrangement joins TRBV6-6 to TRBJ1-2; no reliable D call. This CDR3 is 13 amino acids long. Germline CDR1 and CDR2: MNHNY and SVGAGI (reference sequence). The CDR3 region is CASKPGMNYGHTF. The CDR3 nucleotides are TGTGCCAGCAAGCCGGGGATGAACTATGGCCACACCTTC.

Of note for this clonotype: This may arise from a read error, as a much more abundant clone is one base away. Without the conserved terminal phenylalanine or tryptophan, this CDR3 likely stems from a read error. The chain links TRBV29-1 to TRBJ2-3; no firm D call. V lost 3 bases and J 6 bases, leaving 13 bases between the germline ends. Germline assignment: CDR1 SQVTM and CDR2 ANQGSEA. This CDR3 comprises 13 residues. CDR3 nucleotide sequence: TGCAGCGTTGACGAAGTGGTCGGGGATACGCAGTATTTA. This sequence encodes CSVDEVVGDTQYL.

Ten or more counts support this clonotype. The chain carries TRBV12-3 or TRBV12-4 and TRBJ2-1, with 8 bases fitting TRBD1. The J segment lost 7 bases and the V segment lost 4 bases, leaving 6 bases of the junction unmatched. The CDR3 has 14 residues. The CDR3 region is CASSSGQGGNEQFF. CDR3 coding DNA: TGTGCCAGCAGTTCTGGACAGGGCGGGAATGAGCAGTTCTTC.

This clonotype was observed many times. The V and J genes are TRBV5-6 and TRBJ2-3; D remains unclear. Trimming took off 2 bases at V and 0 bases at J, with 7 bases between the two ends. The CDR3 runs to 14 residues. Germline V gives CDR1 SGHDT, CDR2 YYEEEE. CDR3 in amino acids: CASSLPTSTDTQYF. The DNA of the CDR3 is TGTGCCAGCAGCTTACCGACTAGCACAGATACGCAGTATTTT.

Concerning this clonotype itself: The junction differs from germline at one of its ends, possibly a read error. J is TRBJ2-2 and V is TRBV4-1; unclear D gene. Germline V CDR1 and CDR2: MGHRA, YSYEKL. This CDR3 comprises 15 residues. This CDR3 is CANSQEELGSGELFF. CDR3 sequence (DNA): TGCGCCAACAGCCAAGAAGAACTCGGGTCAGGGGAGCTGTTTTTT.

Details on this clonotype: Since a much larger clone is just one base distant, this may be a read error. The V call is TRBV4-2, the J call TRBJ2-3; the D gene is possibly TRBD2 (5 bases). In germline, CDR1 is LGHNA, CDR2 YNFKEQ. This CDR3 region has 14 residues. DNA for the CDR3: TGTGTCAGCAGCCAAGATGAGGGTAGAGGTACGCAGTATTTT. Protein product: CVSSQDEGRGTQYF.

Regarding this clonotype: This may be a read error: a much more frequent sequence differs by one nucleotide. The chain has TRBV6-5 and TRBJ2-2; 9 bases align to TRBD2. Germline values: CDR1 MNHEY, CDR2 SVGAGI. The CDR3 is 16 residues long. CDR3 DNA sequence: TGTACCAGCAGTAGCCTGCTAGCGGGAAGGCCCGGGGAGCTGTTTTTT. Translation gives CTSSSLLAGRPGELFF.